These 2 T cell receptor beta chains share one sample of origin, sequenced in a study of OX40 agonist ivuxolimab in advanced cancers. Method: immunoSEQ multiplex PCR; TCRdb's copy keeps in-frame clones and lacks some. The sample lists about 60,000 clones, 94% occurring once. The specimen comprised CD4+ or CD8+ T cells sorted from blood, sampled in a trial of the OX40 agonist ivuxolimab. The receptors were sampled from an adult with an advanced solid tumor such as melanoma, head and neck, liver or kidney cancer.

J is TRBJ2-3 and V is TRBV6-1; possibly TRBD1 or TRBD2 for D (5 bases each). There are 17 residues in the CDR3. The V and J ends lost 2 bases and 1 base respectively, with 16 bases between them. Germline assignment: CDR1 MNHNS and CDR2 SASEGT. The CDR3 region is CASSEWVGTDGTDTQYF. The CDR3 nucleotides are TGTGCCAGCAGTGAATGGGTGGGGACCGACGGCACAGATACGCAGTATTTT.

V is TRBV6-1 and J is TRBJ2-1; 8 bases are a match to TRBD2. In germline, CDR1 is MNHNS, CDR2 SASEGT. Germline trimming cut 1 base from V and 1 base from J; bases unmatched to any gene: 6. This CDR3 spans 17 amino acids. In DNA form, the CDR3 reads TGTGCCAGCAGTGAAGAGCGGGGGACTGATTCCTACAATGAGCAGTTCTTC. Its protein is CASSEERGTDSYNEQFF.